This T cell receptor beta chain was documented in a study of blood T cells in healthy people across ages. Concerning this clonotype: The antigen remains unidentified.

General study results and limits: In older individuals, TCR beta diversity per million T cells was lower, falling roughly linearly with age. Estimated diversity across one million T cells was deemed an underestimate. It was not known whether donors were CMV positive (a possible confounder of expanded clonotype changes).

The CDR3 consists of 21 residues. V shed 7 bases and J 5 bases; nucleotides not matched to a gene: 28. Germline CDR1 and CDR2: SGHAT and FQDESV (reference sequence). The use of a sample-barcoded 5' primer and a J-beta primer mix characterized a second PCR of roughly 6 to 11 cycles. There were at least 3 million CDR3-containing paired-end reads obtained from each sample. MiXCR, run by TCRdb on the 5' RACE reads, gives a single entry per CDR3 protein. This table has over 1,500,000 distinct CDR3 sequences, around 50% appearing once. Sequenced input: blood. The TCR comes from a woman between 35 and 50 years old in good health. The V and J genes are TRBV11-1 and TRBJ2-1, with 8 bases matching TRBD2. The CDR3 sequence is CASTLETGTRDFTHRDNEQFF. The CDR3 DNA reads TGTGCCAGCACCCTAGAGACCGGGACTAGGGATTTCACCCACCGAGACAATGAGCAGTTCTTC.